This T cell receptor (beta chain) was documented in a study of technical replicates of blood from a handful of donors. V was shortened by 0 bases and J by 3 bases, with 21 bases between the two germline ends. The length of the CDR3 is 18 residues. The V gene's germline CDR1 is SGDLS and CDR2 YYNGEE. Data came from immunoSEQ multiplex PCR; TCRdb stores just in-frame clones and leaves some out. The sample shows 60,000 to 90,000 clones, over 95% of them seen only once. This TCR was recovered from a human donor in good health. Sequences were obtained from T cells isolated from PBMCs. The chain uses TRBV9 and TRBJ1-2, with D unclear. DNA for the CDR3: TGTGCCAGCAGCGTAGGCATCCCGGTGAGAGGTTTGGACTATGGCTACACCTTC. This encodes CASSVGIPVRGLDYGYTF.